The rows below give T cell receptor beta chains drawn from one sample of a study of blood T cell repertoires in COVID-19. The assay was immunoSEQ multiplex PCR, and TCRdb's table has in-frame clones only and misses some. Of 150,000 or so clones in the sample, roughly 88% were seen once. Specimen: PBMCs or T cells enriched from blood (not recorded which). The receptors originated from a woman in her twenties or thirties with acute COVID-19. CDR3s include the opening cysteine and the closing phenylalanine or tryptophan. A D gene is named only where the DNA matches it firmly. Clone size, where shown, is once, few, many, or a class for clones that have expanded.

V gene	CDR3 length	J gene	clone size	D gene	CDR3 DNA	CDR3 protein
TRBV7-2	18	TRBJ2-5	-	TRBD2	TGTGCCAGCAGCTTCTTAACTAGCGGGACCACCCATGGGGAGACCCAGTACTTC	CASSFLTSGTTHGETQYF
TRBV23-1	21	TRBJ2-2	few	TRBD2	TGCGCCAGCAGTCCTTCATTTGCTAGCGGGAGAAGTAGATATAACACCGGGGAGCTGTTTTTT	CASSPSFASGRSRYNTGELFF
TRBV28	15	TRBJ1-4	-	TRBD1	TGTGCCAGCACTAAGTACAGGGGGACTAATGAAAAACTGTTTTTT	CASTKYRGTNEKLFF
TRBV5-4	15	TRBJ1-1	-	-	TGTGCCAGCAGCTTCGGAGGTGTCATGAACACTGAAGCTTTCTTT	CASSFGGVMNTEAFF
TRBV9	15	TRBJ2-7	-	TRBD2	TGTGCCAGCAGCGTAGAGGGTCTAGCGGGAGTTGAGCAGTACTTC	CASSVEGLAGVEQYF
TRBV5-1	13	TRBJ2-1	-	-	TGCGCCAGCAGCCTCGGACTTTTCAATGAGCAGTTCTTC	CASSLGLFNEQFF
TRBV6-5	15	TRBJ1-2	few	-	TGTGCCAGCAGCCGATTAGGAGGAGGCATATCTGGCTACACCTTC	CASSRLGGGISGYTF
TRBV27	12	TRBJ2-7	-	TRBD1	TGTGCCAGCAGTTTATCGGGACAGGCAAAGTACTTC	CASSLSGQAKYF
TRBV7-8	16	TRBJ2-1	-	-	TGTGCCAGCAGCTCACCCACATCACACTCCTACAATGAGCAGTTCTTC	CASSSPTSHSYNEQFF
TRBV27	15	TRBJ1-4	-	-	TGTGCCAGCAGTTTATCGGTTCAGCCGGGAGAAAAACTGTTTTTT	CASSLSVQPGEKLFF
TRBV18	15	TRBJ2-7	-	TRBD1	TGTGCCAGCTCACCCCGGGGACAGGATCTTTACGAGCAGTACTTC	CASSPRGQDLYEQYF
TRBV6-4	14	TRBJ2-1	-	-	TGTGCCAGCAGCCCGGGTGTCGATTACAATGAGCAGTTCTTC	CASSPGVDYNEQFF
TRBV6-5	13	TRBJ2-4	few	TRBD1	TGTGCCAGCAGTTACGGACAGGGAAACATTCAGTACTTC	CASSYGQGNIQYF
TRBV7-8	16	TRBJ1-3	-	TRBD1	TGTGCCAGCAGCTTAGACAGGGGCCTATCTGGAAACACCATATATTTT	CASSLDRGLSGNTIYF
TRBV28	16	TRBJ1-2	-	-	TGTGCCAGCAGTTCCGTTCAGGGTCCTCCGAAATATGGCTACACCTTC	CASSSVQGPPKYGYTF
TRBV7-6	13	TRBJ2-7	once	-	TGTGCCAGCAGCCCTCAGGGGCTTAGCGAGCAGTACTTC	CASSPQGLSEQYF
TRBV2	15	TRBJ2-3	-	TRBD2	TGTGCCAGCAGGGGTCTAGCGGGGGGCACAGATACGCAGTATTTT	CASRGLAGGTDTQYF
TRBV9	13	TRBJ2-7	once	TRBD2	TGTGCCAGCTCCAGCGGGAGTGTCTACGAGCAGTACTTC	CASSSGSVYEQYF
TRBV7-9	14	TRBJ1-4	-	TRBD1	TGTGCCAGCAGCACTCCCGGGACAGTTGAAAAACTGTTTTTT	CASSTPGTVEKLFF
TRBV7-8	17	TRBJ2-1	-	TRBD1	TGTGCCAGCATCGGTGGAGTCAGGGGGCGCCTCGGGGGTGAGCAGTTCTTC	CASIGGVRGRLGGEQFF
TRBV28	13	TRBJ2-1	-	-	TGTGCCAGCAGCTGGGGGCTTGGCAATGAGCAGTTCTTC	CASSWGLGNEQFF
TRBV5-1	16	TRBJ2-3	-	TRBD2	TGCGCCAGCAGCTTGGGCGGGCTAGCGGGAGCAGATACGCAGTATTTT	CASSLGGLAGADTQYF
TRBV19	16	TRBJ2-7	-	-	TGTGCCAGTAGTATAGATCTAGAGACAGGCCAGCGAGAGCAGTACTTC	CASSIDLETGQREQYF
TRBV27	13	TRBJ1-2	-	-	TGTGCCAGCAGTTTACTACAGGGTGATGGCTACACCTTC	CASSLLQGDGYTF
TRBV27	15	TRBJ1-2	-	TRBD1	TGTGCCAGCAGTTTAAAGACAGGGCAAACTTATGGCTACACCTTC	CASSLKTGQTYGYTF
TRBV10-3	16	TRBJ2-3	-	TRBD2	TGTGCCATCAGTGTAAACAGCGCGGGAGGCGCAGATACGCAGTATTTT	CAISVNSAGGADTQYF
TRBV9	15	TRBJ2-5	-	TRBD2	TGTGCCAGCAGCGTCGGGACTAGCGTACAAGAGACCCAGTACTTC	CASSVGTSVQETQYF
TRBV4-2	15	TRBJ2-4	once	TRBD2	TGTGCCAGCAGCCAAGGGGGGGGGACCCAAAACATTCAGTACTTC	CASSQGGGTQNIQYF
TRBV7-9	16	TRBJ1-2	-	TRBD1	TGTGCCAGCAGCTTATTAAGTACAGGGGATGATGGCGGCTACACCTTC	CASSLLSTGDDGGYTF
TRBV5-1	15	TRBJ2-2	-	-	TGCGCCAGCAGCTTCGGAGCTCTCGGCACCGGGGAGCTGTTTTTT	CASSFGALGTGELFF
TRBV28	14	TRBJ1-2	-	TRBD1	TGTGCCAGCAGTTTAGAACAGGGGGCGAGGGGCTACACCTTC	CASSLEQGARGYTF
TRBV6-5	15	TRBJ1-1	-	-	TGTGCCAGCAGTTCCGTCCGGACAACGAACACTGAAGCTTTCTTT	CASSSVRTTNTEAFF
TRBV19	17	TRBJ2-1	-	-	TGTGCCAGTAGTATATTTAGGGGGACGGTAGCCTACAATGAGCAGTTCTTC	CASSIFRGTVAYNEQFF
TRBV6-6	15	TRBJ2-1	-	-	TGTGCCAGCAGCCAAACAGCGGGTGGGTCGGGTGAGCAGTTCTTC	CASSQTAGGSGEQFF
TRBV27	15	TRBJ1-5	-	TRBD1	TGTGCCAGCAGGATGCTAGGACAGGGGGATCAGCCCCAGCATTTT	CASRMLGQGDQPQHF
TRBV10-3	16	TRBJ2-2	-	TRBD2	TGTGCCATCAGGGACAGCGGGAGGCCCAACACCGGGGAGCTGTTTTTT	CAIRDSGRPNTGELFF
TRBV25-1	16	TRBJ2-3	-	TRBD1	TGTGCCAGCAGTGAACAACAGGGGGCCAGCACAGATACGCAGTATTTT	CASSEQQGASTDTQYF
TRBV7-2	14	TRBJ2-5	once	-	TGTGCCAGCAGCTCGACTTTCGTTCAAGAGACCCAGTACTTC	CASSSTFVQETQYF
TRBV7-2	15	TRBJ2-2	-	TRBD1	TGTGCCAGCAGCCCCTCAAAGACAGGGGCCGGGGAGCTGTTTTTT	CASSPSKTGAGELFF
TRBV27	13	TRBJ1-1	-	-	TGTGCCAGCAGTTTTGGACACAACACTGAAGCTTTCTTT	CASSFGHNTEAFF
TRBV10-3	17	TRBJ1-3	few	-	TGTGCCATCAGTGAGCCGAGACAGATCGTCTCTGGAAACACCATATATTTT	CAISEPRQIVSGNTIYF
TRBV7-2	16	TRBJ2-1	-	TRBD2	TGTGCCAGCAGCTTAGCGTTAGCGGGAGGGATCAATGAGCAGTTCTTC	CASSLALAGGINEQFF
TRBV14	15	TRBJ1-2	-	-	TGTGCCAGCAGCCAGGGCGACGGCACCCTCTATGGCTACACCTTC	CASSQGDGTLYGYTF